This T cell receptor beta chain was found in a study of blood T cell repertoires in COVID-19 (dated by TCRdb to 2019 to 2021). Regarding the study in general: Samples from collaborators originated in the United States, Italy and Spain and spanned both the acute and convalescent phases of COVID-19. The material from the prospective study consisted of cDNA or gDNA derived from T cells, B-cell-depleted T cells, or PBMCs. Subjects who had been exposed to COVID-19, were actively infected with it, or had recovered from it provided the deeply sampled blood TCRbeta repertoires that made up the dataset. A freely available public database, intended as a resource for researchers studying the immune response to SARS-CoV-2, is where the repertoires were released. The samples were drawn from two sources: the first 160 participants of the ongoing ImmuneRACE study, and 1,254 subjects contributed by 6 global collaborators. Nearly every sample came with metadata listing a de-identified subject ID, COVID-19 status, age in years and sex. Where available, HLA class I and class II types were obtained from metadata supplied by the sample provider rather than from assay-based typing. Study-level results and caveats: Clinical and demographic metadata were provided uncurated, with the amount varying by source and participant.

The immunoSEQ Assay, a bias-controlled multiplex PCR, was used to amplify TCRbeta CDR3 regions from genomic DNA. The published analysis was carried out like this. Nucleated cell counts per sample were estimated from amplification of reference gene primers within the assay. Sequence reads were collapsed and filtered to measure the absolute abundance of every unique TCRbeta CDR3 rearrangement. Productive Simpson clonality was computed per sample as the square root of Simpson's diversity index over productive rearrangements. In its TCRdb copy, this immuneACCESS table keeps in-frame sequences only and misses some clones. Where compared with another copy, unresolved V genes explain less than half of these, and the others have no known cause. That table is the source of V, J and clone size, and D and trimming were worked out from the DNA. The sample table records some 190,000 clones; 84% of these occur just once. 3.2% of the sample belongs to the ten largest clones.

Participants in the prospective study were aged about 18 to 90 years, lived in 20 to 30 United States geographic areas, and enrolled through a virtual design. Cohort assignment in the prospective study relied on participant-reported clinical history from a screening survey and a study questionnaire. A participant counted as exposed if, within 2 weeks of entering the study, that participant had been in contact with someone who had a PCR-confirmed or clinician-diagnosed COVID-19 case. In the prospective study, mobile phlebotomists collected whole blood, serum and a nasopharyngeal or oropharyngeal swab from each participant. Prospective study participants could optionally give additional blood draws and questionnaires over an approximately two-month period. Blood samples from the prospective study were shipped frozen or at room temperature prior to DNA extraction. Unmatched junction bases come to 0, with V trimmed by 3 bases and J by 1 base. CDR1 and CDR2 are read off the germline V gene as KGHSH and LQKENI. Including cysteine and phenylalanine, the CDR3 has 14 amino acids. Left in the record is the CDR3 DNA by itself, 42 bases read in frame from the first base.

A single count supports this clone. There is no known antigen for this receptor. Per-base quality was not reported, and no clone a single base away is much larger than it. Distinct nucleotide sequences in the sample also encode this CDR3. The sample taken for sequencing was PBMCs or T cells enriched from blood (not recorded which). The V and J genes are TRBV18 and TRBJ1-1, and TRBD1 matches 9 of the central bases. The receptor was derived from a woman in her twenties or thirties who had been exposed to COVID-19. The CDR3 corresponds to CASSPGQGNTEAFF. The sequenced DNA: TGTGCCAGCTCACCGGGACAGGGGAACACTGAAGCTTTCTTT.